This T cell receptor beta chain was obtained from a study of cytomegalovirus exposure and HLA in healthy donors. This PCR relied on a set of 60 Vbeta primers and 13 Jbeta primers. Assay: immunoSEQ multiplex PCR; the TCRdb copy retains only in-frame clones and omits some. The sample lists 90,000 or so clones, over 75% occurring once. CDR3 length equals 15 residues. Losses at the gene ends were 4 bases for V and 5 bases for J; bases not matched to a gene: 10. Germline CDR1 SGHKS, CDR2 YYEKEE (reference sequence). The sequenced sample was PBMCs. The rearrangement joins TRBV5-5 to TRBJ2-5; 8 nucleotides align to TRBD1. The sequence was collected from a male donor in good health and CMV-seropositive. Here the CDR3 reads CASSLRTGFSETQYF. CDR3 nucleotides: TGTGCCAGCAGCCTTCGGACAGGGTTTTCTGAGACCCAGTACTTC.